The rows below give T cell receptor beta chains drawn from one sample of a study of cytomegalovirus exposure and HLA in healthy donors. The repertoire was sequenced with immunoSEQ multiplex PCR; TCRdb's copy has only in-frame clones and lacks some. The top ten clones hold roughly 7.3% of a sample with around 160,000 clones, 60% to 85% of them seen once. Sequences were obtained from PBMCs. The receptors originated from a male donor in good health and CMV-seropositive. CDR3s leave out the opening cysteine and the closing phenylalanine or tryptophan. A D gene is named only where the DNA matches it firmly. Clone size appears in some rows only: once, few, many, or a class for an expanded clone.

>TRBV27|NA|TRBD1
ASTPSTPDREAGELF
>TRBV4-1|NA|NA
ASSQLRGTDTQY
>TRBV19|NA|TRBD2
ASSIEKRGAKETQY
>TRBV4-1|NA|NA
ASSHQTRPDTQY
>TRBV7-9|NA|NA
ASSLSGGFNEQF
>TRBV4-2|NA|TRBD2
ASSLYGQRGMADTQY
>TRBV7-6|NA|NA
ASSSPRMLRRWNSPLH
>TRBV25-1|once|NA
ATSADWSSYEQY
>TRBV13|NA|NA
ASSSGLYTEAF
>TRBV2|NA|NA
ASTPRERDGYT
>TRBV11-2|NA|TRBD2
ASSVLTSGWADTQY
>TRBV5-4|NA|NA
ASQAGTPPYEQY
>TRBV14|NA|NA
ASSQGRVRDSPLH
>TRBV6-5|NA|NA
ASSSPGGSGSYEQY
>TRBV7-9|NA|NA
ASSLDATHYGYT
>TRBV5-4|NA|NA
ASSLTTQNTEAF
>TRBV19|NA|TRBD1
ASIPGQGAYGYT
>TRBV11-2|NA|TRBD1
ASSTDREWGGYT
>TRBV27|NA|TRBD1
ASSDTGGGSYGYT
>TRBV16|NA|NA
ASSHLGEGEAF
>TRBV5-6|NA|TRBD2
ASSFGTSAYNEQF
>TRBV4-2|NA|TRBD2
ASGLRLAGQREQF
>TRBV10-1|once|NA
ASSESTGGPYNEQF
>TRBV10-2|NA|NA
ASSESRRPGTDTQY
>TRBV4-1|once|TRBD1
ASSQGDRGRRYGYT
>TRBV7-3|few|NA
ASSLSGDTQY
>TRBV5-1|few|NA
ASSLGANTEAF
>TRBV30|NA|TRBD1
AWSVRVDRGYEQY
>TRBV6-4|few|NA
ASSDSSRDLPGTQY
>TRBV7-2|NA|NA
ASSPAGYEQY
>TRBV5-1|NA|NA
ASSLPGVRLGGYT
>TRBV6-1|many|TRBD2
ASTVSGGDTGELF
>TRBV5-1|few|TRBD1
ASSGQTGHLH
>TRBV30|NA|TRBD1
AWQGAGQPQH
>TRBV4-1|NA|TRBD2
ASSPLERGAGGRNIQY
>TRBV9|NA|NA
ASSASVGEGQDEQY
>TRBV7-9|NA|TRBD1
ASSLRQGATKNIQY
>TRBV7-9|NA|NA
ASSSQWRDSPLH
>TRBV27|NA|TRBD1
ASRGTGHIYGYT
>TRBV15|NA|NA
ATSRARTDTQY
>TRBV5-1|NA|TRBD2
ASALRTEAGGNTQY
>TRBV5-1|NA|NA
ASSVATGLDDEKLF
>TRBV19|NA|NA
ASSIGDNNSPLH
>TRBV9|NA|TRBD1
ASSVGTEGPYEQY
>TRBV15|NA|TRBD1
ATSRERGQGQPQH
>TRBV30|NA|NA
AWSGGGYGPDYGYT
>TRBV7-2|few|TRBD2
ASSALAGYPDTQY
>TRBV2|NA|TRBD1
AVQGFTYNEQF
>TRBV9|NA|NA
ASSVEGLGTGGNEQF
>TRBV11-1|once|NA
ASSFRRRTDTQY
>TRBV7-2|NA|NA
ASSSSVLPTDTQY
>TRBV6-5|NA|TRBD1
ASSRGTASNQPQH
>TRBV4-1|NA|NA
ASSQDGGSGTIY
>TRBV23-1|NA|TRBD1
AYPGGENTGELF